Detailed here is one TCR beta chain. The entry originates in a study of T cell changes during pregnancy in multiple sclerosis. The length of the CDR3 is 16 residues. V gave up 1 base and J gave up 2 bases, with 14 bases separating them. Germline CDR1 reads SEHNR; CDR2 reads FQNEAQ (reference sequence). Sequenced by immunoSEQ multiplex PCR; TCRdb stores in-frame clones only, minus some. Of roughly 89,000 clones listed, 94% are singletons. The sample consisted of peripheral blood, taken after pregnancy. The chain couples TRBV7-9 to TRBJ1-1, with D possibly TRBD1 on 5 matching bases. This clonotype was sampled from a female donor in good health, enrolled as a control in a pregnancy study. CDR3 loop: CASSLVGGTKNTEAFF. CDR3 coding DNA: TGTGCCAGCAGCTTAGTTGGGGGGACCAAAAACACTGAAGCTTTCTTT.